This paragraph covers one TCR beta chain sequence. The sample originates from a study of technical replicates of blood from a few donors. The CDR3 is 14 amino acids. Trimming stripped 3 bases from V and 3 bases from J, with 15 bases between. Per the germline V gene, CDR1 is GTSNPN and CDR2 is SVGIG (reference sequence). Only in-frame clones appear in the TCRdb table, and some are missing; sequencing was by immunoSEQ multiplex PCR. The data hold some 76,000 clones, with around 94% observed a single time. The sequence was collected from a human donor in good health. This chain uses TRBV30 with TRBJ2-7, with D tentatively TRBD1 (5 bases). The specimen was T cells isolated from PBMCs. The CDR3 DNA follows: TGTGCCTGGAGCTTGACAGTCCCCTACTACGAGCAGTACTTC. It encodes CAWSLTVPYYEQYF.